The 2 T cell receptor beta chains reported below all come from one sample, sequenced in a study of shared clonotypes between healthy human individuals (dated by TCRdb to between 2020 and 2021). Library generation was performed with the immunoSEQ multiplex PCR assay. This is the immuneACCESS table as TCRdb keeps it, with only in-frame sequences that have V and J called. A part of the clones is gone; compared with another copy, unresolved V genes explain less than half, and the rest is unexplained. This sample comprises 2 million to 2.5 million clones, almost 96% of them detected only once. The ten biggest clones cover 0.1% to 0.15% of the sample. Sequencing was performed on naive CD4+ T cells sorted from blood. Per the publication, the cell subset or site label means: CD45RA+ positively selected. The receptors were sampled from a man aged 18-30 years in good health.

The chain links TRBV5-1 to TRBJ2-5; tentatively, D is TRBD1 or TRBD2 (5 bases each). Germline CDR1 reads SGHRS; CDR2 reads YFSETQ. Trimming stripped 2 bases from V and 1 base from J, with 9 bases between. The CDR3 loop spans 14 amino acids. In DNA form, the CDR3 reads TGCGCCAGCAGCTTCTCTGGGGGCCAAGAGACCCAGTACTTC. Translated: CASSFSGGQETQYF.

The CDR3 region is CASRGRTSEAFF. For the CDR3, the DNA is TGTGCCAGCAGAGGGCGGACAAGTGAAGCTTTCTTT. The gene calls are TRBV2 and TRBJ1-1; possibly TRBD1 for D (5 bases). This CDR3 region has 12 residues. Trimming left V 6 bases short and J 7 bases short, with 12 bases between. CDR1 is SNHLY, CDR2 FYNNEI, per germline.